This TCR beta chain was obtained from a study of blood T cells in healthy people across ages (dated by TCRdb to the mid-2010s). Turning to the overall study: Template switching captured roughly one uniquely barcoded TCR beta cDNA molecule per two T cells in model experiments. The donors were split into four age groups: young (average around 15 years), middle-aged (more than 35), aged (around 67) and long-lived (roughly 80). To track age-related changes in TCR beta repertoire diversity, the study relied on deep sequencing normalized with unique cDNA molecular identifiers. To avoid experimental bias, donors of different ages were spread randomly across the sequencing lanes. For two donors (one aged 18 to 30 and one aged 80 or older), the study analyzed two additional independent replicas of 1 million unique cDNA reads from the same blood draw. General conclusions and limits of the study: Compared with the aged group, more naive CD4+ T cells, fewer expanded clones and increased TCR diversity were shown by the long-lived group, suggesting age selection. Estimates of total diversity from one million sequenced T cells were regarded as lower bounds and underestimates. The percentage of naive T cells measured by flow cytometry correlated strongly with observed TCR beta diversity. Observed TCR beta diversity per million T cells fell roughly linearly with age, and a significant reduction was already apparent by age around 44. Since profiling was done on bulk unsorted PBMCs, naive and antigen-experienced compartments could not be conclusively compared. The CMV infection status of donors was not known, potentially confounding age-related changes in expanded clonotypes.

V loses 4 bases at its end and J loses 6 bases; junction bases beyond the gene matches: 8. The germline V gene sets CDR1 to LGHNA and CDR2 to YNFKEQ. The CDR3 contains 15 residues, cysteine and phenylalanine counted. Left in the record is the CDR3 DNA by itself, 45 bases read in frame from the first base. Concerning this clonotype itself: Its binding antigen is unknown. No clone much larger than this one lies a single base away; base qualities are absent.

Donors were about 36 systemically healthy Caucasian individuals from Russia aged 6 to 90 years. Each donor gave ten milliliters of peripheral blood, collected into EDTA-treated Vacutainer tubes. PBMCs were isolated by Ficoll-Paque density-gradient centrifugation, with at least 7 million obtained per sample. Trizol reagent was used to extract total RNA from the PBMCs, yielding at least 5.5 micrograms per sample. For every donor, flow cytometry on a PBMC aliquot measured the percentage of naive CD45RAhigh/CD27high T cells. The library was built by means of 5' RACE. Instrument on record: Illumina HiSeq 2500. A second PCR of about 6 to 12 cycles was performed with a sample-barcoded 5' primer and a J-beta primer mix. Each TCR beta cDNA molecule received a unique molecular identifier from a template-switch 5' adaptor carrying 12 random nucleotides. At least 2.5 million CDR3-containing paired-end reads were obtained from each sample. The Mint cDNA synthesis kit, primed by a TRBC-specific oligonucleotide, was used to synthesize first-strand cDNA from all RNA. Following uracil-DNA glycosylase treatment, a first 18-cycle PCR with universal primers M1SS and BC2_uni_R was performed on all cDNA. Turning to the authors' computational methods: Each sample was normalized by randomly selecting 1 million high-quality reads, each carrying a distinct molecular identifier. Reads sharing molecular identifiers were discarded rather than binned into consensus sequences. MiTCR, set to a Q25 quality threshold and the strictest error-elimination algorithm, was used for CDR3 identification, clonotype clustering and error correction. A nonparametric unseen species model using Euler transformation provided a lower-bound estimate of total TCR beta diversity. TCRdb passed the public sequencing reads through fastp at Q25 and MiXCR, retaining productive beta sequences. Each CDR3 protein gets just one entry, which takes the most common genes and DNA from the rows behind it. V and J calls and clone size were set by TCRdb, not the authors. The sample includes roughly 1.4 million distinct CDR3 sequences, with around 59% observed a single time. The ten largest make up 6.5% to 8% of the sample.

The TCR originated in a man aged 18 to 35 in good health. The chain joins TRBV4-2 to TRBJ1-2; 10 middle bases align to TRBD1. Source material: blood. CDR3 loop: CASSPVDRGRHGYTF. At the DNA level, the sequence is TGTGCCAGCAGCCCCGTAGACAGGGGGCGTCATGGCTACACCTTC.